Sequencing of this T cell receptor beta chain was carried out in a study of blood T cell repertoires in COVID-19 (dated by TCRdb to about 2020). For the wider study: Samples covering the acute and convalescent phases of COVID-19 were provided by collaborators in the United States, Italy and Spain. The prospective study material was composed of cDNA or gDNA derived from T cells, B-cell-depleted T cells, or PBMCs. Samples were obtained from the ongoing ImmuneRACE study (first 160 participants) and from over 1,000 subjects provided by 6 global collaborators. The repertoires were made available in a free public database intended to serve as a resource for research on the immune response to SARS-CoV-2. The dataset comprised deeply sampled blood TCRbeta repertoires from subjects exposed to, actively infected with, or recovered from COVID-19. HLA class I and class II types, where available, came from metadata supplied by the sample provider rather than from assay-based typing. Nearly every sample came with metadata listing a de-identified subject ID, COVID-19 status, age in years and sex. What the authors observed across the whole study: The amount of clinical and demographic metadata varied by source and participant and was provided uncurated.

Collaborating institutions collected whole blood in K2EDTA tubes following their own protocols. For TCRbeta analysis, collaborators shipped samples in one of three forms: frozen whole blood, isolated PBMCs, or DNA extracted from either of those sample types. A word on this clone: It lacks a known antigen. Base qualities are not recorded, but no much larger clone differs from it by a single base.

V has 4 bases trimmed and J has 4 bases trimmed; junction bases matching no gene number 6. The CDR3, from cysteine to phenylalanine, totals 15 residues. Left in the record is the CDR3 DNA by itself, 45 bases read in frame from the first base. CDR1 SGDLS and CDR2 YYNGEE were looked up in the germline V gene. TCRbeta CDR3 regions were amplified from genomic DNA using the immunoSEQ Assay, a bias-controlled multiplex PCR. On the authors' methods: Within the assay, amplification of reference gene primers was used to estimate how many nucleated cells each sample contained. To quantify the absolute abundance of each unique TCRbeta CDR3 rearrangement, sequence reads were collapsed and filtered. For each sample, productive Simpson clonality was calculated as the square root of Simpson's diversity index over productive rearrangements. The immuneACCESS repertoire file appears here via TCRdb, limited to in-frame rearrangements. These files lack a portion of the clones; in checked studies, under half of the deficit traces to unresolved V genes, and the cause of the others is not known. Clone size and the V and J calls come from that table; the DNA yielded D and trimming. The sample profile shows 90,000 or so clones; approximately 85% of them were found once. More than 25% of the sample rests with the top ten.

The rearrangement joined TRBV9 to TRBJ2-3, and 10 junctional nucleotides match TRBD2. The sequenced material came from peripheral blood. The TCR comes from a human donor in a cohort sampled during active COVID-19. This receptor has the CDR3 CASSPGTSDSDTQYF. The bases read TGTGCCAGCAGCCCCGGGACTAGCGATTCAGATACGCAGTATTTT.